This record looks at one TCR beta chain sequence and its context. CDR1 MNHNS and CDR2 SASEGT come from the germline V gene. The CDR3 sequence is 13 residues long. V shed 4 bases and J shed 7 bases, with 11 bases lying between them. The entry originates in a study of T-cell reconstitution after alpha-beta-depleted transplantation in children. It was with unique molecular identifiers that the TCRbeta library was prepared. TCRdb itself ran the PCR reads through MiXCR, one entry per CDR3 protein. The repertoire consists of a few hundred thousand distinct CDR3 sequences, with approximately 11% occurring once and the leading ten covering 5% to 6.5%.

This specimen was PBMCs from the stem cell graft donor, taken from the stem cell graft. V gene TRBV6-1 combines with J gene TRBJ1-5, with D possibly being TRBD1 (5 bases). The sequence was obtained from a human donor who donated a stem cell graft to a child with acute myeloid leukemia. The CDR3 loop is CASSGQGQQPQHF. CDR3 bases: TGTGCCAGCAGTGGGCAGGGTCAACAGCCCCAGCATTTT.